This entry describes one TCR beta chain. Antigen: not known. Unique molecular identifiers featured in each of the TCR beta cDNA libraries. TCRdb ran MiXCR on the PCR reads and lists one entry per CDR3 protein. The sample shows 800,000 to 950,000 distinct CDR3 sequences, roughly 50% of them seen only once. The entry originates in a study of post-analysis software for immune sequencing data. Study background: Clinical courses comprised relapsing-remitting, secondary progressive and progressive-relapsing multiple sclerosis.

Findings and caveats of the study: Samples prepared in the same batch strongly co-clustered by F measure. Included in a set of about 5 TRBV segments more frequent in patients than controls were TRBV5-6, TRBV5-1 and TRBV20-1. Normalized Chao1 diversity in multiple sclerosis patients fell significantly below that of controls.

Germline lookup yields CDR1 MNHEY and CDR2 SMNVEV (reference sequence). V shed 1 base and J 0 bases; nucleotides not matched to a gene: 9. The CDR3 covers 18 residues. The specimen was blood. V usage is TRBV27 and J usage is TRBJ2-1; 7 bases fit TRBD2. The TCR originated in a girl aged 10-17 years with multiple sclerosis. The CDR3 DNA sequence: TGTGCCAGCAGTTTATTTCGACTCGGGGGGAGCTCCTACAATGAGCAGTTCTTC. Translated: CASSLFRLGGSSYNEQFF.